The T cell receptor (beta chain) described here comes from a study of identical twins. General study results and limits: Modelling underestimated the level of out-of-frame TCR alpha sharing observed in monozygotic twins. Insertion counts were lower in abundant cord blood beta clonotypes, a trend that memory repertoires did not show. With beta out-of-frame sequences, excess sharing by twins was weaker.

In every case, the donor was a healthy Caucasian. This clonotype was observed a handful of times. Its target is unknown. Germline lookup yields CDR1 SGHRS and CDR2 YFSETQ. Trimming removed 0 bases at V and 0 bases at J, with 7 bases between. The CDR3 runs 15 residues. TCRdb fed the 5' RACE reads into MiXCR, producing one record per CDR3 protein. The table has 450,000 to 650,000 distinct CDR3 sequences, 9.6% seen once. Separately, the same data were catalogued under a study of yellow fever vaccine responses in identical twins.

The rearrangement uses TRBV5-1 and TRBJ2-1, with D hard to call. The TCR originated in a woman aged 18-29 years in good health. Specimen: PBMCs. CDR3 DNA sequence: TGCGCCAGCAGCTTGGACTCTCACTCCTACAATGAGCAGTTCTTC. Translating it yields CASSLDSHSYNEQFF.